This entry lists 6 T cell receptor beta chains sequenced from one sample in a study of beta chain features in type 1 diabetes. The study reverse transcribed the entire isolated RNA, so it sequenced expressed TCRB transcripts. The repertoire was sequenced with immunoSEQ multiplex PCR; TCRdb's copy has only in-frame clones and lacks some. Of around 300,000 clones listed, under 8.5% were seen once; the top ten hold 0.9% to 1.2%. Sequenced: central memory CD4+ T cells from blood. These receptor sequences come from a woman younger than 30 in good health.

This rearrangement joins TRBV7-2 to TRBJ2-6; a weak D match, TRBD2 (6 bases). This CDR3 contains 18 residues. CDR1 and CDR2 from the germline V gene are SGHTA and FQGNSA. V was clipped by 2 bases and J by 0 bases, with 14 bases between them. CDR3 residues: CASSLSGGRGSGANVLTF. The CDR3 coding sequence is TGTGCCAGCAGCTTATCCGGGGGTAGAGGCTCTGGGGCCAACGTCCTGACTTTC.

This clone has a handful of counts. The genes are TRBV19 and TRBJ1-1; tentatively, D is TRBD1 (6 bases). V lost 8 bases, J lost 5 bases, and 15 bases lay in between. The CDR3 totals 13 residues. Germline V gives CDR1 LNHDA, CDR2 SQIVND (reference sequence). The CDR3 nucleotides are TGTGCCAGTGCGCAGGGGCTTCAGACTGAAGCTTTCTTT. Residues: CASAQGLQTEAFF.

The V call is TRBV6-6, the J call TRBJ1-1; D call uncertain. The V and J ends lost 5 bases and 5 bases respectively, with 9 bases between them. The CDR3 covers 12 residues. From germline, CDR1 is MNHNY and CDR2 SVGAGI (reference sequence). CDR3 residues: CASSPHGTEAFF. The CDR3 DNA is TGTGCCAGCAGTCCCCATGGGACTGAAGCTTTCTTT.

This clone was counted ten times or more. As DNA, the CDR3 is TGCGCCAGCAGCCAATTGACGACTAGCGGTAGCACAGATACGCAGTATTTT. Protein: CASSQLTTSGSTDTQYF. V and J are TRBV4-3 and TRBJ2-3; 9 bases are a match to TRBD2. CDR3 size: 17 residues. Trimming at V came to 2 bases and at J to 0 bases, leaving 6 bases not matched to a gene. Germline CDR1 LGHNA, CDR2 YSLEER.

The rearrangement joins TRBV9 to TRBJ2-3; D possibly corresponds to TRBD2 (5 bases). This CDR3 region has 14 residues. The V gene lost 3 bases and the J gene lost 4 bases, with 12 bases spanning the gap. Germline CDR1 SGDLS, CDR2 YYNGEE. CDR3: CASSERPAPDTQYF. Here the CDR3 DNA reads TGTGCCAGCAGCGAGCGGCCCGCACCAGATACGCAGTATTTT.

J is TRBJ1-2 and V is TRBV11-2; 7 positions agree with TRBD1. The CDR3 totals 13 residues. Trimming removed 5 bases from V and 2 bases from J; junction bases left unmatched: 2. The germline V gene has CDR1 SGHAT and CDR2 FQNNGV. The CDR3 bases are TGTGCCAGCAGCGCACAGGGGAACTATGGCTACACCTTC. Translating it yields CASSAQGNYGYTF.